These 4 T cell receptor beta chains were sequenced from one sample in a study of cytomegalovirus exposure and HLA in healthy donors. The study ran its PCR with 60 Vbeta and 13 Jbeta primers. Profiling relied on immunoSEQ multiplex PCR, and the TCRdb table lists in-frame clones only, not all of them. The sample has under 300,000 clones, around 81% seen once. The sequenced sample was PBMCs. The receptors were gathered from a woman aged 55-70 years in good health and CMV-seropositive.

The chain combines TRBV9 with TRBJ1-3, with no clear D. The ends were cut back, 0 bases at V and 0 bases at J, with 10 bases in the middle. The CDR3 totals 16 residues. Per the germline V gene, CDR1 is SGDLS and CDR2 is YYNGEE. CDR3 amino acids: CASSVAPLSSGNTIYF. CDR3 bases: TGTGCCAGCAGCGTAGCTCCTCTCTCCTCTGGAAACACCATATATTTT.

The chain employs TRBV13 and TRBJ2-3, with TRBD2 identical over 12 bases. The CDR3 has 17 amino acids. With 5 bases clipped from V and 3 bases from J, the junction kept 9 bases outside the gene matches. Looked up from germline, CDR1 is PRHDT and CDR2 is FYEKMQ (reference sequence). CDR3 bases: TGTGCCAGCAGCCCCAGAGGGCTAGCGGGAGGGACAGATACGCAGTATTTT. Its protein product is CASSPRGLAGGTDTQYF. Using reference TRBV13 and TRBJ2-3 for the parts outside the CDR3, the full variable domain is AAGVIQSPRHLIKEKRETATLKCYPIPRHDTVYWYQQGPGQDPQFLISFYEKMQSDKGSIPDRFSAQQFSDYHSELNMSSLELGDSALYFCASSPRGLAGGTDTQYFGPGTRLTVL.

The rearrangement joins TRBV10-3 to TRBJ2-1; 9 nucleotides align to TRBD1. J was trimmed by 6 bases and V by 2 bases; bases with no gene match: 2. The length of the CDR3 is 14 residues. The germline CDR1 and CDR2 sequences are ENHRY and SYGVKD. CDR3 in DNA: TGTGCCATCAGTGAGGAGACAGGGGGCAATGAGCAGTTCTTC. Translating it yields CAISEETGGNEQFF.

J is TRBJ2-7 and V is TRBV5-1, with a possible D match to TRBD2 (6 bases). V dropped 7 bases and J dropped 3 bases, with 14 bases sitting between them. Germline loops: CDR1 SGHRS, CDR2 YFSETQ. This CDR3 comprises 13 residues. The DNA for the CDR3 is TGCGCCAGCGGGGTAGCGGCCAACTACGAGCAGTACTTC. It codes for CASGVAANYEQYF.